The sequence of this T cell receptor (beta chain) was determined in a study of cytomegalovirus exposure and HLA in healthy donors. Study-level information: Earlier sequencing of about 200 million T cells yielded roughly 120 million unique TCR beta sequences.

Comments on this clone: The antigen is undetermined.

General study results and limits: According to the study, 150 to 200 TCR beta chains were cytomegalovirus-associated. When the data were analyzed later, several of the most significant clusters appeared to be linked to common viral pathogens. Reports described diagnosis of cytomegalovirus status by the classifier as highly specific and sensitive.

13 Jbeta primers and 60 Vbeta primers were used for the PCR. Measured with immunoSEQ multiplex PCR; TCRdb has only the in-frame clones, and not every one. Among 150,000 to 200,000 clones listed, roughly 83% were seen once. The receptor was derived from a woman in her forties or fifties in good health and CMV-seronegative. The sample comprised PBMCs.

The CDR3 protein is CSVLAGGYNEQFF. The CDR3 nucleotides read TGCAGCGTTTTAGCGGGAGGGTACAATGAGCAGTTCTTC. This rearrangement joins TRBV29-1 to TRBJ2-1, with 11 positions matching TRBD2. The CDR3 has 13 amino acids. Losses at the gene ends were 5 bases for V and 4 bases for J; bases not matched to a gene: 1. Per the germline V gene, CDR1 is SQVTM and CDR2 is ANQGSEA.